Listed below are T cell receptor beta chains from one sample, sequenced in a study of cytomegalovirus exposure and HLA in healthy donors. Libraries were prepared by immunoSEQ multiplex PCR; TCRdb keeps only in-frame clonotypes and omits some of them. The table records 150,000 to 200,000 clones, approximately 84% of them present only once. The sequenced sample consisted of PBMCs. These receptors were obtained from a girl aged 5-17 years in good health and CMV-seropositive. CDR3s include the opening cysteine and the closing phenylalanine or tryptophan. A D gene is named only where the DNA matches it firmly. Not all rows give a size; the values are once, few, many and, for expanded clones, a class.

. . TRBJ2-4 TRBV9 15 CASSVVGTGGGIQYF TGTGCCAGCAGCGTAGTAGGTACAGGGGGGGGAATTCAGTACTTC
few . TRBJ2-2 TRBV25-1 13 CASSRQVTGELFF TGTGCCAGCAGTAGACAGGTTACCGGGGAGCTGTTTTTT
few . TRBJ1-5 TRBV7-9 14 CASSLVQGNQPQHF TGTGCCAGCAGCTTAGTACAGGGCAATCAGCCCCAGCATTTT
few TRBD1 TRBJ2-7 TRBV10-1 16 CASSGTPGQGPYEQYF TGCGCCAGCAGTGGGACACCGGGACAGGGCCCCTACGAGCAGTACTTC
. TRBD2 TRBJ2-7 TRBV10-3 15 CAISEPSATSGRLYF TGTGCCATCAGTGAACCCTCTGCGACTAGCGGGAGGCTTTACTTC
. TRBD2 TRBJ2-2 TRBV2 14 CASSGRGDTGELFF TGTGCCAGCAGTGGACGGGGGGACACCGGGGAGCTGTTTTTT
. . TRBJ2-5 TRBV19 14 CASSIQGGQETQYF TGTGCCAGTAGTATTCAAGGGGGCCAAGAGACCCAGTACTTC
. . TRBJ2-5 TRBV18 15 CASSRLVIPLETQYF TGTGCCAGCTCCCGCTTAGTAATCCCTCTGGAGACCCAGTACTTC
few TRBD2 TRBJ2-3 TRBV14 17 CASSQDIAGRWTDTQYF TGTGCCAGCAGCCAAGACATAGCGGGAAGGTGGACAGATACGCAGTATTTT
. . TRBJ2-3 TRBV10-3 12 CAISPGDPTQYF TGTGCCATCAGTCCCGGGGATCCGACGCAGTATTTT
. . TRBJ2-5 TRBV4-2 14 CASSPRLVRETQYF TGTGCCAGCAGCCCGAGACTAGTTAGGGAGACCCAGTACTTC
. TRBD2 TRBJ2-1 TRBV9 19 CASSALIWGLAGVENEQFF TGTGCCAGCAGCGCACTAATTTGGGGACTAGCGGGAGTAGAGAATGAGCAGTTCTTC
. . TRBJ1-5 TRBV6-1 15 CASSEAGGQGQPQHF TGTGCCAGCAGTGAAGCAGGGGGTCAAGGACAGCCCCAGCATTTT
. . TRBJ1-2 TRBV5-1 14 CASSLDRGGYGYTF TGCGCCAGCAGCTTGGACCGTGGCGGCTATGGCTACACCTTC
. TRBD1 TRBJ1-1 TRBV19 14 CASSTRQGNHEAFF TGTGCCAGTAGTACCCGACAGGGGAATCACGAAGCTTTCTTT
. . TRBJ1-1 TRBV7-9 14 CASSLAPVDTEAFF TGTGCCAGCAGCTTAGCCCCGGTTGACACTGAAGCTTTCTTT
. TRBD2 TRBJ2-3 TRBV14 16 CASSQPGTSHPDTQYF TGTGCCAGCAGCCAACCTGGGACTAGCCATCCAGATACGCAGTATTTT
. TRBD1 TRBJ2-7 TRBV28 13 CASSGGQSYEQYF TGTGCCAGCAGTGGGGGACAGTCCTACGAGCAGTACTTC
few TRBD1 TRBJ1-5 TRBV5-4 13 CASSLAGGGPQHF TGTGCCAGCAGCTTGGCAGGGGGAGGGCCCCAGCATTTT
. . TRBJ1-5 TRBV2 11 CASRGRGPQHF TGTGCCAGCAGGGGGCGGGGGCCCCAGCATTTT
. . TRBJ1-5 TRBV30 15 CAWSVGTLRNQPQHF TGTGCCTGGAGTGTAGGGACATTACGGAATCAGCCCCAGCATTTT
. TRBD2 TRBJ2-2 TRBV19 16 CASRAMGLATAGELFF TGTGCCAGTAGAGCAATGGGACTAGCTACCGCCGGGGAGCTGTTTTTT
. . TRBJ2-5 TRBV9 17 CASSVQVGTEGQETQYF TGTGCCAGCAGCGTCCAAGTAGGTACAGAGGGTCAAGAGACCCAGTACTTC
. . TRBJ1-2 TRBV18 15 CASSTTGLNDYGYTF TGTGCCAGCTCGACAACAGGGCTAAATGACTATGGCTACACCTTC
. TRBD2 TRBJ2-5 TRBV11-2 16 CASSLRVGGMQETQYF TGTGCCAGCAGCTTAAGAGTGGGAGGGATGCAAGAGACCCAGTACTTC
. . TRBJ1-4 TRBV11-2 16 CASSLGTVATNEKLFF TGTGCCAGCAGCCTTGGGACTGTCGCAACTAATGAAAAACTGTTTTTT
. TRBD2 TRBJ2-3 TRBV27 16 CASSFLGTSGGDTQYF TGTGCCAGCAGTTTCCTCGGGACTAGCGGAGGGGATACGCAGTATTTT
. . TRBJ2-7 TRBV13 14 CASSLSGFGYEQYF TGTGCCAGCAGCTTATCTGGGTTCGGGTACGAGCAGTACTTC
. TRBD2 TRBJ2-3 TRBV29-1 13 CSLTGTTTDTQYF TGCAGCCTTACGGGGACTACCACAGATACGCAGTATTTT
few . TRBJ1-2 TRBV5-1 14 CASSPRGLKDGYTF TGCGCCAGCAGCCCTCGAGGCCTTAAAGATGGCTACACCTTC
. TRBD2 TRBJ2-7 TRBV5-4 15 CASSFSGQDPYEQYF TGTGCCAGCAGCTTTAGCGGGCAAGATCCCTACGAGCAGTACTTC
. TRBD1 TRBJ1-3 TRBV5-1 15 CASSLADRVGDTIYF TGCGCCAGCAGCTTGGCCGACAGGGTGGGAGACACCATATATTTT
. . TRBJ2-7 TRBV5-1 12 CASSLDGYEQYF TGCGCCAGCAGCTTGGACGGTTACGAGCAGTACTTC
. TRBD2 TRBJ2-3 TRBV5-6 15 CASSLGTGGPDTQYF TGTGCCAGCAGCCTGGGGACGGGAGGGCCAGATACGCAGTATTTT
. TRBD2 TRBJ2-5 TRBV30 16 CAWSSGLAGLQETQYF TGTGCCTGGAGTTCAGGACTAGCGGGATTACAAGAGACCCAGTACTTC
. TRBD1 TRBJ2-1 TRBV14 16 CASSQVRGSQYNEQFF TGTGCCAGCAGCCAAGTCAGGGGGTCCCAATACAATGAGCAGTTCTTC
. TRBD1 TRBJ2-5 TRBV12-5 17 CASGSLTDRLDQETQYF TGTGCTAGTGGTTCCCTTACGGACAGGCTAGACCAAGAGACCCAGTACTTC
. TRBD2 TRBJ2-1 TRBV29-1 15 CSVWGVTSGYNEQFF TGCAGCGTCTGGGGGGTAACTAGCGGGTACAATGAGCAGTTCTTC
once TRBD2 TRBJ2-7 TRBV4-1 16 CASSHQGLAGFYEQYF TGCGCCAGCAGCCACCAGGGACTAGCGGGATTCTACGAGCAGTACTTC
. . TRBJ1-1 TRBV10-1 13 CASSGQGGTEAFF TGCGCCAGCAGTGGTCAAGGGGGCACTGAAGCTTTCTTT
. . TRBJ2-7 TRBV30 13 CAWSVGRVYEQYF TGTGCCTGGAGTGTAGGGCGGGTTTACGAGCAGTACTTC